Following are 19 T cell receptor beta chains from one sample sequenced in a study of blood T cell repertoires in COVID-19. TCRdb keeps only in-frame clones here, not all; method: immunoSEQ multiplex PCR. The sample lists approximately 280,000 clones, around 87% occurring once. Sequenced input: PBMCs or T cells enriched from blood (not recorded which). The receptors come from a woman under 30 with acute COVID-19.

The V call is TRBV18, the J call TRBJ2-1, with 9 positions matching TRBD2. J gave up 4 bases and V 8 bases, and 9 bases lay outside the gene matches. Germline V CDR1 and CDR2: KGHSH, LQKENI. CDR3 length: 15 amino acids. CDR3 nucleotides: TGTGCCAGCGCCCAAGGGACTAGCCCTTACAATGAGCAGTTCTTC. Encoded protein: CASAQGTSPYNEQFF.

In its sample, this clone was seen once. As DNA, the CDR3 is TGTGCCAGCAGCTTATATCCGAGGGAGAGAATCACCGGGGAGCTGTTTTTT. Amino acid sequence: CASSLYPRERITGELFF. The rearrangement joins TRBV7-8 to TRBJ2-2, with D possibly matching TRBD2 (5 bases). V was clipped by 2 bases and J by 4 bases, with 17 bases between them. The CDR3 spans 17 residues. Germline V gives CDR1 SGHVS, CDR2 FQNEAQ.

For this clone: This same CDR3 is encoded by further DNA sequences in the sample. Written as DNA, the CDR3 is TGTGCCAGCAGAAGACAGGGGGTTAGCTACGAGCAGTACTTC. Translated: CASRRQGVSYEQYF. The chain couples TRBV27 to TRBJ2-7; TRBD1 aligns across 9 bases. This CDR3 contains 14 residues. Per germline, CDR1 MNHEY and CDR2 SMNVEV (reference sequence). The ends lost 6 bases at V and 3 bases at J; junction bases unmatched: 6.

The chain uses TRBV14 and TRBJ1-1; D is unresolved. The CDR3 contains 13 residues. V lost 0 bases and J lost 2, with 4 bases in between. The V gene's germline CDR1 is SGHDN and CDR2 FVKESK. The CDR3 DNA is TGTGCCAGCAGCCAAGATTATAACACTGAAGCTTTCTTT. Residues: CASSQDYNTEAFF.

The chain combines TRBV6-2 or TRBV6-3 with TRBJ2-7, with D possibly TRBD1 on 6 matching bases. V was trimmed by 2 bases and J by 2 bases, leaving 10 bases between them. The CDR3 loop spans 14 amino acids. In germline, CDR1 is MNHEY, CDR2 SVGEGT. This CDR3 reads CASSYPDRPYEQYF. DNA of the CDR3: TGTGCCAGCAGTTACCCAGACAGGCCCTACGAGCAGTACTTC.

The CDR3 region is CASSFPSSGRTDTQYF. The CDR3 nucleotides are TGTGCCAGCAGTTTCCCCTCTAGCGGGAGAACAGATACGCAGTATTTT. The rearrangement joins TRBV6-2 or TRBV6-3 to TRBJ2-3; TRBD2 matches 10 bases. The germline CDR1 and CDR2 sequences are MNHEY and SVGEGT. The CDR3 totals 16 residues. V dropped 4 bases and J dropped 3; count of bases not matched to a gene: 7.

This chain joins TRBV28 and TRBJ1-2; D unclear. V shed 3 bases and J shed 0 bases, with 11 bases lying between them. The CDR3 covers 15 residues. Germline lookup yields CDR1 MDHEN and CDR2 SYDVKM. The CDR3 loop reads CASSLATRANYGYTF. The CDR3 nucleotides read TGTGCCAGCAGTTTGGCTACTAGAGCTAACTATGGCTACACCTTC.

J is TRBJ2-7 and V is TRBV12-3 or TRBV12-4; D is undetermined. The length of the CDR3 is 11 residues. V gave up 5 bases and J gave up 6 bases, with 8 bases separating them. DNA of the CDR3: TGTGCCAGCAGTCCCCGAGGCGAGCAGTACTTC. This encodes CASSPRGEQYF.

The V and J genes are TRBV30 and TRBJ2-1; D not certain. V was trimmed by 3 bases and J by 9 bases, leaving 12 bases between them. The germline V gene has CDR1 GTSNPN and CDR2 SVGIG (reference sequence). CDR3 length: 12 amino acids. CDR3 protein: CAWRPRRVEQFF. The DNA of the CDR3 is TGTGCCTGGAGGCCGAGGAGAGTTGAGCAGTTCTTC.

The chain has TRBV11-2 and TRBJ2-3, with D possibly being TRBD2 (5 bases). Germline CDR1 is SGHAT and CDR2 is FQNNGV. The CDR3 is 14 amino acids. CDR3 region: CASRPGKLKDTQYF. CDR3 coding DNA: TGTGCTAGTCGCCCCGGGAAACTAAAAGATACGCAGTATTTT.

This clone was detected only once. The V call is TRBV2, the J call TRBJ1-5; D perhaps matches TRBD1 (5 bases). The CDR3 covers 16 residues. Germline CDR1 SNHLY, CDR2 FYNNEI. V dropped 6 bases and J dropped 0 bases, with 15 bases sitting between them. The CDR3, as DNA: TGTGCCAGCAGCAATCATCAGGGAATTAGCAATCAGCCCCAGCATTTT. It translates to CASSNHQGISNQPQHF. The whole variable domain, filled in from reference TRBV2 and TRBJ1-5, reads EPEVTQTPSHQVTQMGQEVILRCVPISNHLYFYWYRQILGQKVEFLVSFYNNEISEKSEIFDDQFSVERPDGSNFTLKIRSTKLEDSAMYFCASSNHQGISNQPQHFGDGTRLSIL.

CDR3 sequence (DNA): TGTGCCAGCAGCTTAGGGACAGCAAAAGAGACCCAGTACTTC. Its protein product is CASSLGTAKETQYF. The rearrangement joins TRBV7-9 to TRBJ2-5; a possible D gene is TRBD1 (6 bases). V lost 1 base, J lost 3 bases, and 9 bases lay in between. The CDR3 extends over 14 amino acids. Germline V gene lookup returns CDR1 SEHNR and CDR2 FQNEAQ (reference sequence). The full variable domain, completed using reference TRBV7-9 and TRBJ2-5, is DTGVSQNPRHKITKRGQNVTFRCDPISEHNRLYWYRQTLGQGPEFLTYFQNEAQLEKSRLLSDRFSAERPKGSFSTLEIQRTEQGDSAMYLCASSLGTAKETQYFGPGTRLLVL.

The J gene is TRBJ2-7, the V gene TRBV27, with D unresolved. Germline CDR1 reads MNHEY; CDR2 reads SMNVEV (reference sequence). The CDR3 sequence is 12 residues long. The ends were cut back, 5 bases at V and 3 bases at J, with 8 bases in the middle. The DNA for the CDR3 is TGTGCCAGCAGTAACCTAATCTACGAGCAGTACTTC. Its protein product is CASSNLIYEQYF.

CDR3 sequence (DNA): TGTGCCAGCAGCGTAACTAGCGGGAGTAACGAGCAGTACTTC. It encodes CASSVTSGSNEQYF. The chain couples TRBV9 to TRBJ2-7; 11 bases map to TRBD2. With 1 base clipped from V and 5 bases from J, the junction kept 2 bases outside the gene matches. CDR1 SGDLS and CDR2 YYNGEE come from the germline V gene. This CDR3 contains 14 residues.

This chain uses TRBV10-3 with TRBJ2-7; 9 bases map to TRBD2. V lost 4 bases to trimming and J lost 2 bases; unmatched junction nucleotides: 18. CDR1 is ENHRY and CDR2 is SYGVKD in the germline V gene. CDR3 length: 19 residues. The CDR3 protein is CAISGRQERREGSPYEQYF. DNA of the CDR3: TGTGCCATCAGTGGGAGACAGGAACGGCGGGAGGGTTCACCCTACGAGCAGTACTTC.

The chain recombines TRBV5-4 with TRBJ2-4; weak D call: TRBD2 (6 bases). Trimming removed 4 bases from V and 3 bases from J, with 20 bases in between. Germline V gene sequence: CDR1 SGHNT, CDR2 YYREEE (reference sequence). This CDR3 has 17 amino acids. The DNA for the CDR3 is TGTGCCAGCAGCCCTTTAGGAGGGCCGAGGGTCAAAAACATTCAGTACTTC. The encoded protein is CASSPLGGPRVKNIQYF.

The rearrangement joins TRBV5-1 to TRBJ2-7, with 7 nucleotides matching TRBD1. V trimming: 4 bases; J trimming: 3 bases; junction bases outside the gene matches: 7. Germline CDR1 reads SGHRS; CDR2 reads YFSETQ. This CDR3 is built from 14 residues. The CDR3 nucleotides read TGCGCCAGCAGCGTTCAGGGGGACCTCTACGAGCAGTACTTC. Protein product: CASSVQGDLYEQYF.

This chain links TRBV5-1 with TRBJ2-3; 12 positions agree with TRBD2. The germline CDR1 and CDR2 sequences are SGHRS and YFSETQ. Trimming cost V 4 bases and J 3 bases; bases outside gene matches: 12. This CDR3 region has 18 residues. This CDR3 is CASSPSLAGGPGTDTQYF. The CDR3 nucleotides read TGCGCCAGCAGCCCTTCGCTAGCGGGAGGGCCAGGGACAGATACGCAGTATTTT.

The J gene is TRBJ2-5, the V gene TRBV1; the D segment call TRBD2 is taken from the table without a DNA check. TRBV1 is noted as a pseudogene. This CDR3 spans 17 amino acids. The CDR3 loop reads CTSSQEGTSGYQETQYF. The CDR3 region has the DNA TGCACCAGCAGCCAAGAGGGGACTAGCGGGTACCAAGAGACCCAGTACTTC.